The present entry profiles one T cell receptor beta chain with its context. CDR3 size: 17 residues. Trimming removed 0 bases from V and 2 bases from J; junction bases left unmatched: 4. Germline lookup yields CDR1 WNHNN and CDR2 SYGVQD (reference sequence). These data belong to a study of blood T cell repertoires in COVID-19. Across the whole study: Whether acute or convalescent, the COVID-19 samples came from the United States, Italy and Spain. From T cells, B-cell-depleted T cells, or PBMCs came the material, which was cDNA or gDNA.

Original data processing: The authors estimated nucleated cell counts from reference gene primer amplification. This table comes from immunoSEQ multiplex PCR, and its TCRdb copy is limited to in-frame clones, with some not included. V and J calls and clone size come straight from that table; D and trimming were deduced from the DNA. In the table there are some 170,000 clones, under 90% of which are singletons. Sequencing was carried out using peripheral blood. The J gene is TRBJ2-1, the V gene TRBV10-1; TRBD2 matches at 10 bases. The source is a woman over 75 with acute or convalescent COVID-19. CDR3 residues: CASSESASGSPYNEQFF. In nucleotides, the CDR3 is TGCGCCAGCAGTGAGTCGGCTAGCGGGAGTCCCTACAATGAGCAGTTCTTC.